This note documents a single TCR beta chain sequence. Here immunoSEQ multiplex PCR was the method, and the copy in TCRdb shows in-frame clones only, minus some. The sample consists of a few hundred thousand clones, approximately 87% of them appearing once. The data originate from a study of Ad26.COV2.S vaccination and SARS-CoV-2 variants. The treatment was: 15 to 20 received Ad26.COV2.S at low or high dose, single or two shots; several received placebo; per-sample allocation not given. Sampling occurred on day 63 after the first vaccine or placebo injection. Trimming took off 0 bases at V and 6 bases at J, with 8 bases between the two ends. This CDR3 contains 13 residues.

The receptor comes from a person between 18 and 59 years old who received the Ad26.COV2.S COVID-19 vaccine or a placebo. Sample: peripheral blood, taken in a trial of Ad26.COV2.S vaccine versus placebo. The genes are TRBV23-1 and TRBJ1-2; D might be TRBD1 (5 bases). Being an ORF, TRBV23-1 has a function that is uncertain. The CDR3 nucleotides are TGCGCCAGCAGTCAATCGGGGGGGGATGGCTACACCTTC. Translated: CASSQSGGDGYTF.